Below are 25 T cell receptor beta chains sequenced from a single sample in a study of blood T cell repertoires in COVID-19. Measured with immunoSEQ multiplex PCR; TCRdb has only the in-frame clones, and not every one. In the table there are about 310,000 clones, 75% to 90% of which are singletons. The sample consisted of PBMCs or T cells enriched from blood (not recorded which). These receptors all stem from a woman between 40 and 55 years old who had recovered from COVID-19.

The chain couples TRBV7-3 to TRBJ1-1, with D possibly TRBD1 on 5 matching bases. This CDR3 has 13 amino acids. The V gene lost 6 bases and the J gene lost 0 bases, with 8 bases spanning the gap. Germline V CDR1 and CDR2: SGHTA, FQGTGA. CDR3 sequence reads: CASRGGMNTEAFF. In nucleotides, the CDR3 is TGTGCCAGCAGGGGGGGTATGAACACTGAAGCTTTCTTT.

The CDR3 reads CASSEVRTRGQQAFF. CDR3 bases: TGTGCCAGCAGTGAAGTCCGGACGAGGGGACAGCAAGCTTTCTTT. The chain has TRBV2 and TRBJ1-1; TRBD1 agrees at 7 bases. V lost 1 base to trimming and J lost 9 bases; unmatched junction nucleotides: 11. Germline V gives CDR1 SNHLY, CDR2 FYNNEI. The CDR3 consists of 15 residues.

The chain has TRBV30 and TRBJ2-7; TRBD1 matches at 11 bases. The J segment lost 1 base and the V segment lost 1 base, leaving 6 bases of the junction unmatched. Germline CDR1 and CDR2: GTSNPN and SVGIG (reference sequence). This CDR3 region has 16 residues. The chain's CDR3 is CAWSGRDRGISYEQYF. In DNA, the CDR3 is TGTGCCTGGAGTGGCCGGGACAGGGGGATTTCCTACGAGCAGTACTTC.

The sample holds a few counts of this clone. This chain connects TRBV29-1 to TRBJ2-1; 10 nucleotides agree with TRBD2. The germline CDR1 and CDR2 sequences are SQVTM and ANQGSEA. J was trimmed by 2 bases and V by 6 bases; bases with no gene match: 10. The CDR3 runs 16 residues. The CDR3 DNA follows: TGCAGCGTCGTAGCGGGGGGCTATACCACCTACAATGAGCAGTTCTTC. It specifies CSVVAGGYTTYNEQFF.

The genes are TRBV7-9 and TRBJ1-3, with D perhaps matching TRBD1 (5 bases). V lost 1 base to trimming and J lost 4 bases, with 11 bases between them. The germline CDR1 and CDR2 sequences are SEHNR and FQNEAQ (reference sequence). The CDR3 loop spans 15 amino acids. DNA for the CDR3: TGTGCCAGCAGCTTAGAGGGGAAAGAGGGAAACACCATATATTTT. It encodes CASSLEGKEGNTIYF.

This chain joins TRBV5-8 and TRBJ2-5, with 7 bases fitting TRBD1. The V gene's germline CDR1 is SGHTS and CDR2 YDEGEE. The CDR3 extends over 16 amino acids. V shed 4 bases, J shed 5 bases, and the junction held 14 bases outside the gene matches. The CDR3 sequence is CASSPLGGERGETQYF. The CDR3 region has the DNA TGTGCCAGCAGCCCCTTAGGGGGCGAAAGGGGGGAGACCCAGTACTTC.

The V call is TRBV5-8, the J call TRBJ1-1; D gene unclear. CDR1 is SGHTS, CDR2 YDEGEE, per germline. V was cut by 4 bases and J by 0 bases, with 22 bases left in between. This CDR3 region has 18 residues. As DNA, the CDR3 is TGTGCCAGCAGCGCCCCCCGTTCGCGGGAATACATGAACACTGAAGCTTTCTTT. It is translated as CASSAPRSREYMNTEAFF.

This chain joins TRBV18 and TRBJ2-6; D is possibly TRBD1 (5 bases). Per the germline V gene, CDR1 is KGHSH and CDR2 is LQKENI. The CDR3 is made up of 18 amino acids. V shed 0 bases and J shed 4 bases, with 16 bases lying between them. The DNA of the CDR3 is TGTGCCAGCTCACCACCGAAGGGGTCCCCGTTAGGGGCCAACGTCCTGACTTTC. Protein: CASSPPKGSPLGANVLTF.

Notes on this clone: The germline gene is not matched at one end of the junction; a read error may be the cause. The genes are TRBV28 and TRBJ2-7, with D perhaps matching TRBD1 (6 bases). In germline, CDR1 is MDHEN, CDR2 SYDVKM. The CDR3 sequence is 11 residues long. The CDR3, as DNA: TGTGCCAGCAGTGGAATTCCGGGACAACACTTC. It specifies CASSGIPGQHF. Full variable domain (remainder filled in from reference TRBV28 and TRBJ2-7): DVKVTQSSRYLVKRTGEKVFLECVQDMDHENMFWYRQDPGLGLRLIYFSYDVKMKEKGDIPEGYSVSREKKERFSLILESASTNQTSMYLCASSGIPGQHFGPGTRLTVT.

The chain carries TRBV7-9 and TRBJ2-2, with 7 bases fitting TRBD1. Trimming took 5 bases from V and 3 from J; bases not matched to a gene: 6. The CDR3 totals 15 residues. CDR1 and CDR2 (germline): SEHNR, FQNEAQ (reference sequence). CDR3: CASSPQGPDTGELFF. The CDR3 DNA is TGTGCCAGCAGCCCACAGGGGCCAGACACCGGGGAGCTGTTTTTT.

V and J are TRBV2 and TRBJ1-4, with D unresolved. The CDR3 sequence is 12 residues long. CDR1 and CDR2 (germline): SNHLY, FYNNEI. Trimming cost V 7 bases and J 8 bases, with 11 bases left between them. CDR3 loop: CASNSRGEKLFF. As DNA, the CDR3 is TGTGCCAGCAATTCCCGCGGGGAAAAACTGTTTTTT.

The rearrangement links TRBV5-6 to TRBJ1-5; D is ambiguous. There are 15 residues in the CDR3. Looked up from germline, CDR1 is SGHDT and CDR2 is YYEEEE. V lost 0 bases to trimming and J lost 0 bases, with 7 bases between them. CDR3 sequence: CASSLGRDSNQPQHF. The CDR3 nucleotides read TGTGCCAGCAGCTTGGGGCGGGATAGCAATCAGCCCCAGCATTTT.

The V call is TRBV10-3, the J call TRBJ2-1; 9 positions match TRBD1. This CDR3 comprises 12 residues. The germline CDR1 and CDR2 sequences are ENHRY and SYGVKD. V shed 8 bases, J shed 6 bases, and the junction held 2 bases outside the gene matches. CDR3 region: CAIRDRVNEQFF. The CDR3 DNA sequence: TGTGCCATCCGGGACAGGGTCAATGAGCAGTTCTTC.

CDR3 nucleotides: TGTGCCACCAGTGAGGGTGACAGGGGCGGGACAGATACGCAGTATTTT. It translates to CATSEGDRGGTDTQYF. The chain carries TRBV24-1 and TRBJ2-3, with TRBD1 identical over 8 bases. Trimming removed 4 bases from V and 3 bases from J; junction bases left unmatched: 8. Germline V lookup: CDR1 KGHDR, CDR2 SFDVKD. The CDR3 spans 16 residues.

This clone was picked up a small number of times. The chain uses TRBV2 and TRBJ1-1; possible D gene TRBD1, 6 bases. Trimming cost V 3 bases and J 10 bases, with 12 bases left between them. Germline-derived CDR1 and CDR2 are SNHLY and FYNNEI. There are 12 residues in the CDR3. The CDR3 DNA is TGTGCCAGCAGTGATGGGGGGGCACGAGCTTTCTTT. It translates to CASSDGGARAFF.

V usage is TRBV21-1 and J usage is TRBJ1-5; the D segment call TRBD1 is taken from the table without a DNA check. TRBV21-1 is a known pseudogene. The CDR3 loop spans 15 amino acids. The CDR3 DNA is TGTGCCAGCAGCACCCGGGACATTAGCAATCAGCCCCAGCATTTT. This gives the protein CASSTRDISNQPQHF.

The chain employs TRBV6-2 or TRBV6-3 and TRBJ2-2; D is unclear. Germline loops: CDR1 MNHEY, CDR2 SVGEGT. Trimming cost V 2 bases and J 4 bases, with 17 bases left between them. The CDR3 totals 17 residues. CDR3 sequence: CASSYASYKSATGELFF. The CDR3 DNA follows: TGTGCCAGCAGTTACGCCTCCTATAAGTCCGCCACCGGGGAGCTGTTTTTT.

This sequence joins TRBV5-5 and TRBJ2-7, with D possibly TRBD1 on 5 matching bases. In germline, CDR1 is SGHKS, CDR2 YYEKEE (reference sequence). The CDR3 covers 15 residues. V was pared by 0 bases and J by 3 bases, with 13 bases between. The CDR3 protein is CASSLGQLLYYEQYF. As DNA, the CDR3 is TGTGCCAGCAGCTTGGGACAGCTACTTTACTACGAGCAGTACTTC.

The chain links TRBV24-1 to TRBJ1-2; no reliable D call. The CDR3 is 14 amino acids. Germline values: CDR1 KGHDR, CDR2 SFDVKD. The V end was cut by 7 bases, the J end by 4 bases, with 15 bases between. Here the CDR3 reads CATRGRPLLYGYTF. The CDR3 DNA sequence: TGTGCCACCAGGGGCAGACCCTTGCTCTATGGCTACACCTTC.

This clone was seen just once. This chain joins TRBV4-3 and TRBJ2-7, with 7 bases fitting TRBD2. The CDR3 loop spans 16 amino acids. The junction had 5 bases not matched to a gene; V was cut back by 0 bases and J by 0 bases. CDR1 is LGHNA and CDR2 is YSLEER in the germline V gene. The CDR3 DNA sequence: TGCGCCAGCAGCCAAGAGGGGCCGGGGGGCTCCTACGAGCAGTACTTC. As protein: CASSQEGPGGSYEQYF.

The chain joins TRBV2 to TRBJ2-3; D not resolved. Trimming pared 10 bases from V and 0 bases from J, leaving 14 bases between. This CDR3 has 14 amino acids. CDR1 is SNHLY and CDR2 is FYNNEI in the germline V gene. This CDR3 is CATASSRSTDTQYF. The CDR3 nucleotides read TGTGCCACCGCCTCCTCCCGGAGCACAGATACGCAGTATTTT.

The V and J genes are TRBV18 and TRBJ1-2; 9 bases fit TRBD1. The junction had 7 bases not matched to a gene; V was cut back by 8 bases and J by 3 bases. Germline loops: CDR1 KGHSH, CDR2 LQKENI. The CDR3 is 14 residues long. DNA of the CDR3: TGTGCCAGCCGTCCGGGACAGGGTTACTATGGCTACACCTTC. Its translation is CASRPGQGYYGYTF.

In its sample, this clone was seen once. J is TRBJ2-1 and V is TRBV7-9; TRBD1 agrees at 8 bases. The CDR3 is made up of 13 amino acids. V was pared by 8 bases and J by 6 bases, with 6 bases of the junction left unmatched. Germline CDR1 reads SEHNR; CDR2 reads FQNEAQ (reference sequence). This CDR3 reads CASRPTGGNEQFF. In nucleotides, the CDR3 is TGTGCCAGCCGCCCTACAGGGGGCAATGAGCAGTTCTTC.

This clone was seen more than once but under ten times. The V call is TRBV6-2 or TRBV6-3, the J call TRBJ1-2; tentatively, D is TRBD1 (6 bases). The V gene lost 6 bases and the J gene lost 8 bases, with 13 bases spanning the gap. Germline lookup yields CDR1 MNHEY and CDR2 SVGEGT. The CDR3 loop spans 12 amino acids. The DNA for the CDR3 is TGTGCCAGCAGCTCAGGGGAACCGGGCTACACCTTC. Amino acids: CASSSGEPGYTF.

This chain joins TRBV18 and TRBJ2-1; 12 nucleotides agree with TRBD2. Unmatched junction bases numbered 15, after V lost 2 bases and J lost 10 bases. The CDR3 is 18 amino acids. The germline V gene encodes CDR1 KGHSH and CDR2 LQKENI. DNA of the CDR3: TGTGCCAGCTCACCATTCGCTAGCGGGGGGGACCTTCAGGCGGAGCAGTTCTTC. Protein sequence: CASSPFASGGDLQAEQFF. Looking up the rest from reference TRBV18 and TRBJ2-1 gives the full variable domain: NAGVMQNPRHLVRRRGQEARLRCSPMKGHSHVYWYRQLPEEGLKFMVYLQKENIIDESGMPKERFSAEFPKEGPSILRIQQVVRGDSAAYFCASSPFASGGDLQAEQFFGPGTRLTVL.